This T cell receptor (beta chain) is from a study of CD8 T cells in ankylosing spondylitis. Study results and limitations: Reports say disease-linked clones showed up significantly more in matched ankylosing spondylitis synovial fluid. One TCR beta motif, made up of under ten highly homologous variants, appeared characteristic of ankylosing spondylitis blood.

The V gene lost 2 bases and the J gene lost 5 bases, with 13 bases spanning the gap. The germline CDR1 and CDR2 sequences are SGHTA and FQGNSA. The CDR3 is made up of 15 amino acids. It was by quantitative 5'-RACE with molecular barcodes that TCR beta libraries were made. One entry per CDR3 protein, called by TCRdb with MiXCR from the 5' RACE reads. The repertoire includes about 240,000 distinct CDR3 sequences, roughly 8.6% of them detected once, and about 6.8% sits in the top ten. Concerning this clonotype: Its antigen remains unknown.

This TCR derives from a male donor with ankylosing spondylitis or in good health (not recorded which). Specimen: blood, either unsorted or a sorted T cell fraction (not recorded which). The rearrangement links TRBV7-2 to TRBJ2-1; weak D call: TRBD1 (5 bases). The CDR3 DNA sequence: TGTGCCAGCAGCTTACAGGGTGGTAGCAACAATGAGCAGTTCTTC. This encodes CASSLQGGSNNEQFF.